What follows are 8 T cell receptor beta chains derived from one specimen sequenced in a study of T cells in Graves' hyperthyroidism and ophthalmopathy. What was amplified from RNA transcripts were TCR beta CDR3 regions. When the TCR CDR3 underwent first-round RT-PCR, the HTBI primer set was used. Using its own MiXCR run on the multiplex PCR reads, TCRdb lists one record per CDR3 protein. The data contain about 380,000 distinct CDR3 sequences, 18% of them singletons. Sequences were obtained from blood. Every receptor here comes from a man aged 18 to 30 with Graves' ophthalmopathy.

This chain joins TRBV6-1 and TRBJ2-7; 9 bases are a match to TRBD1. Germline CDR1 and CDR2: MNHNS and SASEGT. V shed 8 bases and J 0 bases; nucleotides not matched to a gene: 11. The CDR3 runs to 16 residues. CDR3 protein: CASGPGQGFLSYEQYF. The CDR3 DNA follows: TGTGCCAGCGGGCCCGGACAGGGGTTCCTCTCCTACGAGCAGTACTTC.

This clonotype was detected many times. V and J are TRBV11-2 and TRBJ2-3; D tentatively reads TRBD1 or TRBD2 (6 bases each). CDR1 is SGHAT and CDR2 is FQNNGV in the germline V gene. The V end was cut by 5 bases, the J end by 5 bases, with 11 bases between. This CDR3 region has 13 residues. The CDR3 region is CASSKGGLDTQYF. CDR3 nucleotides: TGTGCCAGCAGCAAGGGGGGACTAGATACGCAGTATTTT.

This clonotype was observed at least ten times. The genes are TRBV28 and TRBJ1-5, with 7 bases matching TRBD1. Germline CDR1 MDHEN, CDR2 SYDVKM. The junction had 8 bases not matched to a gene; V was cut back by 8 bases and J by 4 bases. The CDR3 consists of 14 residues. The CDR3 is CASGEQGENQPQHF. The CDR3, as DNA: TGTGCCAGCGGTGAGCAGGGGGAAAATCAGCCCCAGCATTTT.

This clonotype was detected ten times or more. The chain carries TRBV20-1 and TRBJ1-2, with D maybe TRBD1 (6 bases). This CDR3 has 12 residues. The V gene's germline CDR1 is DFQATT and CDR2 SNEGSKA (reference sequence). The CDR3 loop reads CTVTGPNYGYTF. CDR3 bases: TGCACCGTTACAGGGCCTAACTATGGCTACACCTTC.

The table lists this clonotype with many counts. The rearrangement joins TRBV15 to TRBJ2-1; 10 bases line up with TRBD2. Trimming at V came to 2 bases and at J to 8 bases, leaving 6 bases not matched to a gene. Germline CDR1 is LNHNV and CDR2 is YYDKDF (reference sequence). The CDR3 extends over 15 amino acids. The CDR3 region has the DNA TGTGCCACCAGCAGATCAGCGGGGGGGTACTATGAGCAGTTCTTC. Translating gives CATSRSAGGYYEQFF.

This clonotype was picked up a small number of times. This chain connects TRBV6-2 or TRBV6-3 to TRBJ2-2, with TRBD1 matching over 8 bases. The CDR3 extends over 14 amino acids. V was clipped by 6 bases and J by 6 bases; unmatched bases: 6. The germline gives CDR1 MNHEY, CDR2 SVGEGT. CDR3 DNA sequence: TGTGCCAGCAGCTCGACAGGGGTGGCCGGGGAGCTGTTTTTT. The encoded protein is CASSSTGVAGELFF.

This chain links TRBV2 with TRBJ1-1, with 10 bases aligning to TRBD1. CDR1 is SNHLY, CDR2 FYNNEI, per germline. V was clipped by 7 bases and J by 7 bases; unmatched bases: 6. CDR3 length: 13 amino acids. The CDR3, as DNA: TGTGCCAGCATCCCCGACAGGGGGCTTGAAGCTTTCTTT. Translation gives CASIPDRGLEAFF.

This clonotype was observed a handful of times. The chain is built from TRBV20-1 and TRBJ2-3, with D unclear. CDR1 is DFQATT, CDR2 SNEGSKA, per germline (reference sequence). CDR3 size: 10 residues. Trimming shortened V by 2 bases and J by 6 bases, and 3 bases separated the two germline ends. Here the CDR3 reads CSARLDTQYF. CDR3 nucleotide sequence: TGCAGTGCTAGATTGGATACGCAGTATTTT.